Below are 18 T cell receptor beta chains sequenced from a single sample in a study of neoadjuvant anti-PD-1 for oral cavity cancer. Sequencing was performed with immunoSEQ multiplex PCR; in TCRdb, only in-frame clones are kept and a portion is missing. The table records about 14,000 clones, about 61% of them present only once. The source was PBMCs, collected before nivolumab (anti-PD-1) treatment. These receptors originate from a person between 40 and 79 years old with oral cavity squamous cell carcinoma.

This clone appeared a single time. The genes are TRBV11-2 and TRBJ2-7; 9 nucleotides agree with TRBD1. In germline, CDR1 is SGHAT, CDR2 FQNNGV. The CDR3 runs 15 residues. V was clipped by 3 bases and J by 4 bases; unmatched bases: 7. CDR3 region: CASSFVAGQGYEQYF. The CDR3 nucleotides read TGTGCCAGCAGCTTCGTCGCTGGACAGGGGTACGAGCAGTACTTC.

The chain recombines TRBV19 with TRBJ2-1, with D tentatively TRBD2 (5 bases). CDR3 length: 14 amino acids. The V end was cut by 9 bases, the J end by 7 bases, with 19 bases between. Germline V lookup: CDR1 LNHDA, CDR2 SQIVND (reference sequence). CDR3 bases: TGTGCCAGCACCTCGGCGGGCGGGCGTAATGAGCAGTTCTTC. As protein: CASTSAGGRNEQFF.

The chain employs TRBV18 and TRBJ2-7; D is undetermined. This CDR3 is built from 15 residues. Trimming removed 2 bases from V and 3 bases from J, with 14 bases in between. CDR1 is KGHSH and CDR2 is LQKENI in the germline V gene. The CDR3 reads CASSPVSVQDYEQYF. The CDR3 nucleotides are TGTGCCAGCTCACCAGTATCCGTTCAGGACTACGAGCAGTACTTC.

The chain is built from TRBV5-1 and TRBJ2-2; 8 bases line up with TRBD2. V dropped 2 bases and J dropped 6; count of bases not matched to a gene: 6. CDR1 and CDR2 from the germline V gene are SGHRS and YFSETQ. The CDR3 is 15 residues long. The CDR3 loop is CASSFGSGSAGELFF. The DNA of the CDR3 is TGCGCCAGCAGCTTCGGAAGCGGGAGCGCCGGGGAGCTGTTTTTT.

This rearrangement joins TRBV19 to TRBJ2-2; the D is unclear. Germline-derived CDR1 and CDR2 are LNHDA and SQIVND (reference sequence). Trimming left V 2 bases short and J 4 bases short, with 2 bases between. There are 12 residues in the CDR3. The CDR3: CASSISTGELFF. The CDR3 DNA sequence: TGTGCCAGTAGTATAAGCACCGGGGAGCTGTTTTTT.

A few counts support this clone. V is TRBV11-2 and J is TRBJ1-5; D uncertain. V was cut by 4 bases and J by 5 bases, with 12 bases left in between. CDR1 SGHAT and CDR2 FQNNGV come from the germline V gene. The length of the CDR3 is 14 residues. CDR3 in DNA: TGTGCCAGCAGCTCTTACGACAATTATCAGCCCCAGCATTTT. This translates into CASSSYDNYQPQHF. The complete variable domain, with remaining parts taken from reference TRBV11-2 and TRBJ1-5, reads EAGVAQSPRYKIIEKRQSVAFWCNPISGHATLYWYQQILGQGPKLLIQFQNNGVVDDSQLPKDRFSAERLKGVDSTLKIQPAKLEDSAVYLCASSSYDNYQPQHFGDGTRLSIL.

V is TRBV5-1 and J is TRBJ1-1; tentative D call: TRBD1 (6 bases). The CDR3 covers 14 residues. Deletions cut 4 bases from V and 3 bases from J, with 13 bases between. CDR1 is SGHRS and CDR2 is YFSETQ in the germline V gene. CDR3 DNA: TGCGCCAGCAGCCATCAGGGGAGGGACACTGAAGCTTTCTTT. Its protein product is CASSHQGRDTEAFF.

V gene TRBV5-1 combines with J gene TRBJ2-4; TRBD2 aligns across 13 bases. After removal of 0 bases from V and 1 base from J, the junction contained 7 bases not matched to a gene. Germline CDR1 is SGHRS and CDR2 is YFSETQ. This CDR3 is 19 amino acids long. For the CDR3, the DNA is TGCGCCAGCAGCTTGGATCGGACTAGCGGGAGAGTGGCCAAAAACATTCAGTACTTC. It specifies CASSLDRTSGRVAKNIQYF.

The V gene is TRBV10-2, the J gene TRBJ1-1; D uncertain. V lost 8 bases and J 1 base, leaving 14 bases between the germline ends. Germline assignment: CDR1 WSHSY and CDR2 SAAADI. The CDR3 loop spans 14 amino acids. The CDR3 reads CASGYQDTNTEAFF. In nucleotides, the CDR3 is TGCGCCAGCGGATATCAAGACACGAACACTGAAGCTTTCTTT.

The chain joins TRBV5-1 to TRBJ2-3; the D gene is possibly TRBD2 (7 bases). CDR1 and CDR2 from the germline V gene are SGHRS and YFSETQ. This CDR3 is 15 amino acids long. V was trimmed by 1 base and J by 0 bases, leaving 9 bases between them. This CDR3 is CASSLSGGSTDTQYF. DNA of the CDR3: TGCGCCAGCAGCTTGTCGGGGGGCAGCACAGATACGCAGTATTTT.

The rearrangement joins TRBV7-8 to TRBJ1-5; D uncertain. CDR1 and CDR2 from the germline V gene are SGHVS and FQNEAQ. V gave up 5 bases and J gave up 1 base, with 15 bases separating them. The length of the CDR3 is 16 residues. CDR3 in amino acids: CASSPTWGVSNQPQHF. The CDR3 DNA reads TGTGCCAGCAGCCCCACATGGGGAGTAAGCAATCAGCCCCAGCATTTT.

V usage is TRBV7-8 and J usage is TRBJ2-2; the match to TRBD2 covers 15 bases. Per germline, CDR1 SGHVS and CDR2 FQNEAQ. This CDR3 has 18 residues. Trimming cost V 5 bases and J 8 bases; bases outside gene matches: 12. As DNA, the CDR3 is TGTGCCAGCAGCCACAGCTTTGGGACTAGCGGGGGGAAGGGGGAGCTGTTTTTT. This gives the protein CASSHSFGTSGGKGELFF.

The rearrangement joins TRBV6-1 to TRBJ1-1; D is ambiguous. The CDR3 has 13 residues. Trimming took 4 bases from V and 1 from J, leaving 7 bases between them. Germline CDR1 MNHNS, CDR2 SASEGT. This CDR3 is CASSVNRNTEAFF. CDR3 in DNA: TGTGCCAGCAGTGTTAATAGGAACACTGAAGCTTTCTTT.

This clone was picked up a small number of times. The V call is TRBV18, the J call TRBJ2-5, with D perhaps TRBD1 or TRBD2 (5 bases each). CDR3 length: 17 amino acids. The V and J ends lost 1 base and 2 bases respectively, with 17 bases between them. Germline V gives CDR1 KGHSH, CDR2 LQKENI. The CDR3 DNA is TGTGCCAGCTCACCACGGGCCTTCGGGACCGGACAAGAGACCCAGTACTTC. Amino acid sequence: CASSPRAFGTGQETQYF.

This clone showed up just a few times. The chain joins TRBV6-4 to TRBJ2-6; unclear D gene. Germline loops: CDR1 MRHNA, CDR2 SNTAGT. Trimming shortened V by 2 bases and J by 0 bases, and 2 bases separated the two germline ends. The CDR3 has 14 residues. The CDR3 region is CASSDNSGANVLTF. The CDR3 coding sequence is TGTGCCAGCAGTGACAACTCTGGGGCCAACGTCCTGACTTTC.

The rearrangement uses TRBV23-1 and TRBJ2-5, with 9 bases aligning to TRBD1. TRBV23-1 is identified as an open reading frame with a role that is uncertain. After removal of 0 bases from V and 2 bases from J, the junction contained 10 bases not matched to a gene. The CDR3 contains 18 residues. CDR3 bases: TGCGCCAGCAGTCAATCCCCTCCGGGACAGGGAGTTCAAGAGACCCAGTACTTC. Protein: CASSQSPPGQGVQETQYF.

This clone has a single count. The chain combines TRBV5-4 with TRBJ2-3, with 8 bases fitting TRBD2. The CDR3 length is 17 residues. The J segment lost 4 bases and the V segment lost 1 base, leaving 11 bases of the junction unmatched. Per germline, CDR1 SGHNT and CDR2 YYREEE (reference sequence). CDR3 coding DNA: TGTGCCAGCAGCTTGCGCGTTGTCGGGGGGGCTTCAGATACGCAGTATTTT. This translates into CASSLRVVGGASDTQYF.

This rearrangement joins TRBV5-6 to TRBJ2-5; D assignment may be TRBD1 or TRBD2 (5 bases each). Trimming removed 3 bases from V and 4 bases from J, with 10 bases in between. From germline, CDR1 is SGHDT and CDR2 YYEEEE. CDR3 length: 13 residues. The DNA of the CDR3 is TGTGCCAGCAGCTCGGGGCCGCGAGAGACCCAGTACTTC. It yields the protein CASSSGPRETQYF.